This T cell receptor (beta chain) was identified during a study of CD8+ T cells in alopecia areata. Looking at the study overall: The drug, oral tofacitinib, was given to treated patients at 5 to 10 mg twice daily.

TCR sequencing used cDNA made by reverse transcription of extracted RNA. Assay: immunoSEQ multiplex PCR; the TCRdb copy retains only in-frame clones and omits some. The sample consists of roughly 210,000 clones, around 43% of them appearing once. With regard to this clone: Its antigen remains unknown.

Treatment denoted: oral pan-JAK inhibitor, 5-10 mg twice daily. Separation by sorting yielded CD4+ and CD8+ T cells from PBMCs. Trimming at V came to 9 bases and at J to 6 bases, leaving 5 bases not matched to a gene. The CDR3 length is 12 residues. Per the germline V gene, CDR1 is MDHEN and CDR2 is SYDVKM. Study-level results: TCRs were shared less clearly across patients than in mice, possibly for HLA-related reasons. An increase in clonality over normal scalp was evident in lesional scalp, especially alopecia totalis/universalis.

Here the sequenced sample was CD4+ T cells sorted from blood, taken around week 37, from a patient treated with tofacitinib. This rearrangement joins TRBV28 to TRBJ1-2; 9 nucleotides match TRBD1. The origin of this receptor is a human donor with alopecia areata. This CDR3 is CASGQGRNGYTF. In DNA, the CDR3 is TGTGCCAGTGGACAGGGGAGGAATGGCTACACCTTC.